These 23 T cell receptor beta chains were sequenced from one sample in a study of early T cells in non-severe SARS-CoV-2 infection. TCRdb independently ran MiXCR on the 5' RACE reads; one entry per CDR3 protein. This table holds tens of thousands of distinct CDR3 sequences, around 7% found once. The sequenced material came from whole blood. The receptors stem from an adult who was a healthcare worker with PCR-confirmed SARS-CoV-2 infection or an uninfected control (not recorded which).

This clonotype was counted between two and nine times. CDR3 DNA: TGTGCCAGCAGTCCTCTTGACCCGACTAGCGGGAGGATTAGCTCCTACGAGCAGTACTTC. Protein: CASSPLDPTSGRISSYEQYF. The chain is built from TRBV28 and TRBJ2-7, with TRBD2 matching 13 bases. The CDR3 extends over 20 amino acids. Germline CDR1 MDHEN, CDR2 SYDVKM. J lost 0 bases, V lost 5 bases, and 16 bases had no gene match.

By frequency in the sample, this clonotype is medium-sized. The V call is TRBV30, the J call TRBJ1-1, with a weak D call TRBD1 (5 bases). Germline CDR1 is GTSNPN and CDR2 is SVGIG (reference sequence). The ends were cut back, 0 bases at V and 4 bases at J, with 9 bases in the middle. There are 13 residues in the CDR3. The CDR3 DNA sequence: TGTGCCTGGAGTGTATGGGGCAGCACTGAAGCTTTCTTT. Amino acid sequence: CAWSVWGSTEAFF.

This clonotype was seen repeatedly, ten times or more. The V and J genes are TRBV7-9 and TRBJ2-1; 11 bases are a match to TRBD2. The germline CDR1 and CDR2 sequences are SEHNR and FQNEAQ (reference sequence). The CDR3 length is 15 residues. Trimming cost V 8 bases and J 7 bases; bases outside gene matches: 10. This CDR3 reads CASLISGRAINEQFF. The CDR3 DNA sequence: TGTGCCAGCCTCATTAGCGGGAGGGCCATTAATGAGCAGTTCTTC.

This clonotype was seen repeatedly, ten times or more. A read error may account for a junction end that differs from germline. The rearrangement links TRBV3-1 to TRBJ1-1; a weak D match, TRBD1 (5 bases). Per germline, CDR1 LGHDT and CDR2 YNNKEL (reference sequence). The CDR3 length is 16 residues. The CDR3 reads CASSQQAGRENAEAFF. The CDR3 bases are TGTGCCAGCAGCCAACAAGCTGGCAGGGAGAACGCTGAAGCTTTCTTT.

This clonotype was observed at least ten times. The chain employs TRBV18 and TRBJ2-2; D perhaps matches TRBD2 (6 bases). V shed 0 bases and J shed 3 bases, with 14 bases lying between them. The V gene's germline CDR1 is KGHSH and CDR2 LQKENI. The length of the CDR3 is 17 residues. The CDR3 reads CASSPPGTGADTGELFF. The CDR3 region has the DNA TGTGCCAGCTCACCACCAGGGACGGGAGCGGACACCGGGGAGCTGTTTTTT.

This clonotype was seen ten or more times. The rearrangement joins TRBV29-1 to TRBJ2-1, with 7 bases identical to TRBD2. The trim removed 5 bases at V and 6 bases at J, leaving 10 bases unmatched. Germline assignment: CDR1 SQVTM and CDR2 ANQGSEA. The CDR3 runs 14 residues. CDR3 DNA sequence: TGCAGCGTTCGTGGGAGGGCCGGTCGCAATGAGCAGTTCTTC. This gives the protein CSVRGRAGRNEQFF.

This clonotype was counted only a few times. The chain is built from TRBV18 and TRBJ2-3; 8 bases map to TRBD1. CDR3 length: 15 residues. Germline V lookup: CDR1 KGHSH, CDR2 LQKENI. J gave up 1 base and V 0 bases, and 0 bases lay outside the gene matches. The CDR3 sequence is CASSPPTGGTDTQYF. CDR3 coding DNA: TGTGCCAGCTCACCACCGACAGGGGGCACAGATACGCAGTATTTT. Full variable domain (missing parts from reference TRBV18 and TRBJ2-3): NAGVMQNPRHLVRRRGQEARLRCSPMKGHSHVYWYRQLPEEGLKFMVYLQKENIIDESGMPKERFSAEFPKEGPSILRIQQVVRGDSAAYFCASSPPTGGTDTQYFGPGTRLTVL.

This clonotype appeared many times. The CDR3 region is CASSLFSGGGDTQYF. DNA for the CDR3: TGTGCCAGCAGTTTATTCTCAGGGGGCGGGGATACGCAGTATTTT. This chain links TRBV28 with TRBJ2-3; 8 nucleotides match TRBD1. V shed 1 base, J shed 6 bases, and the junction held 6 bases outside the gene matches. CDR1 is MDHEN and CDR2 is SYDVKM in the germline V gene. The CDR3 has 15 amino acids.

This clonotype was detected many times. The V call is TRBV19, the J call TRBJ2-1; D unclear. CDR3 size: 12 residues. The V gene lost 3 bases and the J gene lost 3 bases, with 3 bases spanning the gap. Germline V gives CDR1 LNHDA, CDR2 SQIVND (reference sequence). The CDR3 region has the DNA TGTGCCAGTAGTATCCTCTACAATGAGCAGTTCTTC. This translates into CASSILYNEQFF.

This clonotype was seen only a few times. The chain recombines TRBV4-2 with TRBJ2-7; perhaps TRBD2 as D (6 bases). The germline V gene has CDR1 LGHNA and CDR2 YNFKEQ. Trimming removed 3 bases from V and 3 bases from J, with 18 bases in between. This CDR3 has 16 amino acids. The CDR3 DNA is TGTGCCAGCAGCCAGGAGCATCGGAGGGCCTACTACGAGCAGTACTTC. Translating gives CASSQEHRRAYYEQYF.

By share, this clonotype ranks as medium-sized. The CDR3 sequence: CASSLGHGQHSYEQYF. The CDR3 DNA reads TGTGCCAGCAGTTTGGGTCACGGACAGCACTCCTACGAGCAGTACTTC. V gene TRBV27 combines with J gene TRBJ2-7; perhaps TRBD1 as D (6 bases). The CDR3 runs to 16 residues. V was shortened by 3 bases and J by 0 bases, with 15 bases between the two germline ends. Germline CDR1 reads MNHEY; CDR2 reads SMNVEV (reference sequence).

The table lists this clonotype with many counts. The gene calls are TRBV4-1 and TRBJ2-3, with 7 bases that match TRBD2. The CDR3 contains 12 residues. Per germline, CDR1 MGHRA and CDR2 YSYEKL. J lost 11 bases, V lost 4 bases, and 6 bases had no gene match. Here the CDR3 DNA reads TGCGCCAGCAGCCGCGGCGCGGGGGAGCAGTATTTT. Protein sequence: CASSRGAGEQYF.

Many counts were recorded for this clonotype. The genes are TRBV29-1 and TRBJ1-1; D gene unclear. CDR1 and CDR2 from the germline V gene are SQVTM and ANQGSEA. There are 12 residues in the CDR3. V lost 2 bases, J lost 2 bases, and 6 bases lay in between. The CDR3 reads CSVESGNTEAFF. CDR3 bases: TGCAGCGTTGAATCAGGAAACACTGAAGCTTTCTTT.

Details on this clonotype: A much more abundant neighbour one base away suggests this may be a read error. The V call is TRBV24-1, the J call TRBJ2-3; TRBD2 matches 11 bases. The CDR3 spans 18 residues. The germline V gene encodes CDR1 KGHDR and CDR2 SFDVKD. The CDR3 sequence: CATSETSGREGSTDTHYF. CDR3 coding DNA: TGTGCCACCAGTGAAACTAGCGGGAGAGAGGGGAGCACAGATACGCATTATTTT.

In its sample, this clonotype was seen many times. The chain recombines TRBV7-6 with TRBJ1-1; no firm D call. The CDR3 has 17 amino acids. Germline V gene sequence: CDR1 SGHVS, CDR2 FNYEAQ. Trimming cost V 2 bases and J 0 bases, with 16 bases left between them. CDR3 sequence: CASSLRSAAIMNTEAFF. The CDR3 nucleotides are TGTGCCAGCAGCTTAAGGTCTGCGGCAATCATGAACACTGAAGCTTTCTTT.

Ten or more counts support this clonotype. The CDR3 protein is CASRSDEGAYNEQFF. The CDR3 coding sequence is TGCGCCAGCAGGAGCGACGAGGGAGCCTACAATGAGCAGTTCTTC. The rearrangement uses TRBV5-1 and TRBJ2-1, with D tentatively TRBD2 (5 bases). Trimming took 5 bases from V and 2 from J, leaving 14 bases between them. Looked up from germline, CDR1 is SGHRS and CDR2 is YFSETQ. The CDR3 is 15 amino acids.

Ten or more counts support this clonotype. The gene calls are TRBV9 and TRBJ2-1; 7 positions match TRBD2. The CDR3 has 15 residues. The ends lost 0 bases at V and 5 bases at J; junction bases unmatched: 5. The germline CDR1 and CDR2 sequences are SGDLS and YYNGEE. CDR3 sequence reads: CASSVASGVNNEQFF. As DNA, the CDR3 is TGTGCCAGCAGCGTAGCCAGCGGGGTTAACAATGAGCAGTTCTTC.

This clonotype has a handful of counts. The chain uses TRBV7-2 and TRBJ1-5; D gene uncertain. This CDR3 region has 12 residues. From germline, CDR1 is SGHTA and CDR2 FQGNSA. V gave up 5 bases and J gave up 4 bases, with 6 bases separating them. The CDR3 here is CASSLNNQPQHF. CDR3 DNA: TGTGCCAGCAGCCTGAATAATCAGCCCCAGCATTTT.

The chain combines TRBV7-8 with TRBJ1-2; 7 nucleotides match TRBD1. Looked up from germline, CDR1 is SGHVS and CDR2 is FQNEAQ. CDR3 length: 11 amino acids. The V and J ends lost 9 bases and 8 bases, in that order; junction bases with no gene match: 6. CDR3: CASSGGDGYTF. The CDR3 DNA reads TGTGCCAGTTCAGGGGGTGACGGCTACACCTTC. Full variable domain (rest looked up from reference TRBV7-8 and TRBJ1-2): GAGVSQSPRYKVAKRGQDVALRCDPISGHVSLFWYQQALGQGPEFLTYFQNEAQLDKSGLPSDRFFAERPEGSVSTLKIQRTQQEDSAVYLCASSGGDGYTFGSGTRLTVV.

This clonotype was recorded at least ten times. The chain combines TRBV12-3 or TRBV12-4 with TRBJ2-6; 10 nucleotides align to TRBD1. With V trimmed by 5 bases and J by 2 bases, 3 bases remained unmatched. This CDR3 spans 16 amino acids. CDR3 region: CASSPTGGAGANVLTF. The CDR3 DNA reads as TGTGCCAGCAGTCCGACAGGGGGCGCTGGGGCCAACGTCCTGACTTTC.

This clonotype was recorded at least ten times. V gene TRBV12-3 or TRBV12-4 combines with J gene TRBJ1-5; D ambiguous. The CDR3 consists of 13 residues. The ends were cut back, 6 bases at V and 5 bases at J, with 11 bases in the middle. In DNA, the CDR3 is TGTGCCAGCAGCGTGGAGAATGATCAGCCCCAGCATTTT. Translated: CASSVENDQPQHF.

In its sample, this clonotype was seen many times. The CDR3 protein is CASSLRTGRPWESNTEAFF. The CDR3 nucleotides are TGTGCCAGCAGTTTAAGGACAGGGAGACCGTGGGAGTCGAACACTGAAGCTTTCTTT. This chain uses TRBV27 with TRBJ1-1; 8 bases fit TRBD1. The V segment lost 2 bases and the J segment 1 base; nucleotides outside the gene matches: 15. The CDR3 sequence is 19 residues long. CDR1 and CDR2 (germline): MNHEY, SMNVEV (reference sequence).

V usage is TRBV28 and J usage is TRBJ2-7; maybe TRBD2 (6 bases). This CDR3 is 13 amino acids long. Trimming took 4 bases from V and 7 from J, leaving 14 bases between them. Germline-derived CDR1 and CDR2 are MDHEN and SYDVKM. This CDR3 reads CASSSPGTGEQYF. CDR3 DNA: TGTGCCAGCAGTTCCCCCGGGACTGGTGAGCAGTACTTC.